The 28 T cell receptor beta chains below all came from one sample that was sequenced in a study of blood T cell repertoires in COVID-19. TCRdb keeps only in-frame clones here, not all; method: immunoSEQ multiplex PCR. This sample has 40,000 to 55,000 clones, with more than 90% found just once. Sequencing was carried out using peripheral blood. Receptor source: a man in his fifties or sixties with COVID-19, enrolled during active disease.

Notes on this clone: Sequence at one end of the junction differs from germline and may be a read error. This chain joins TRBV5-4 and TRBJ1-2; 9 nucleotides align to TRBD1. CDR1 is SGHNT, CDR2 YYREEE, per germline (reference sequence). CDR3 length: 16 residues. The DNA of the CDR3 is TGTGCCAGCAGCTCCGGACAGGGGCGAGCTAACTATAGCTACACCTTC. Translated, it gives CASSSGQGRANYSYTF.

The chain joins TRBV6-6 to TRBJ1-4, with TRBD1 identical over 7 bases. The V and J ends lost 5 bases and 3 bases, in that order; junction bases with no gene match: 12. Germline CDR1 MNHNY, CDR2 SVGAGI (reference sequence). The CDR3 has 17 amino acids. In DNA form, the CDR3 reads TGTGCCAGCAGTCCTACAGGGGTAGTTAGGTCTAATGAAAAACTGTTTTTT. Its protein is CASSPTGVVRSNEKLFF.

The chain is built from TRBV30 and TRBJ2-3, with 10 positions matching TRBD2. Per the germline V gene, CDR1 is GTSNPN and CDR2 is SVGIG (reference sequence). Losses at the gene ends were 4 bases for V and 11 bases for J; bases not matched to a gene: 15. CDR3 size: 15 residues. CDR3 in DNA: TGTGCCTGGAATTCTCTAGCGGGAGTATCAGTGGAGCAGTATTTT. This sequence encodes CAWNSLAGVSVEQYF.

This chain uses TRBV4-2 with TRBJ1-4; 7 nucleotides agree with TRBD1. V shed 0 bases and J 6 bases; nucleotides not matched to a gene: 10. The CDR3 totals 17 residues. Germline CDR1 LGHNA, CDR2 YNFKEQ. CDR3 sequence: CASSQDDRGGSDEKLFF. The CDR3, as DNA: TGTGCCAGCAGCCAAGACGATCGAGGGGGCAGTGATGAAAAACTGTTTTTT.

This clone appeared a few times. V gene TRBV5-6 combines with J gene TRBJ1-2; 8 bases match TRBD1. Germline-derived CDR1 and CDR2 are SGHDT and YYEEEE. J was trimmed by 7 bases and V by 0 bases; bases with no gene match: 11. This CDR3 region has 16 residues. The CDR3 DNA follows: TGTGCCAGCAGCTTGGTTGGGACAGGTGGTGTTGGTGGCTACACCTTC. This gives the protein CASSLVGTGGVGGYTF.

The rearrangement joins TRBV5-6 to TRBJ2-2; 10 positions match TRBD2. Germline V gives CDR1 SGHDT, CDR2 YYEEEE. The CDR3 runs 19 residues. V was clipped by 0 bases and J by 3 bases; unmatched bases: 11. DNA of the CDR3: TGTGCCAGCAGCTTGGTGAGTCTAGCGGGAGCTAGTGACACCGGGGAGCTGTTTTTT. This codes for CASSLVSLAGASDTGELFF.

The V and J genes are TRBV6-5 and TRBJ2-5; D is possibly TRBD2 (6 bases). Germline assignment: CDR1 MNHEY and CDR2 SVGAGI. This CDR3 has 15 residues. The V and J ends lost 7 bases and 0 bases respectively, with 15 bases between them. As DNA, the CDR3 is TGTGCCAGCACCACTACTCGGGGGAACCAAGAGACCCAGTACTTC. Its protein product is CASTTTRGNQETQYF.

This chain links TRBV3-1 (or the pseudogene TRBV3-2) with TRBJ2-3; 10 nucleotides align to TRBD2. J gave up 11 bases and V 4 bases, and 12 bases lay outside the gene matches. The germline V gene has CDR1 LGHDT and CDR2 YNNKEL (reference sequence). The CDR3 loop spans 15 amino acids. CDR3 DNA sequence: TGTGCCAGCAGCCGCGACTCTACTAGCGGGAAGAAGCAGTATTTT. Translated: CASSRDSTSGKKQYF.

The chain recombines TRBV5-1 with TRBJ2-5, with D tentatively TRBD2 (5 bases). The V end was cut by 1 base, the J end by 2 bases, with 9 bases between. The CDR3 extends over 14 amino acids. The germline gives CDR1 SGHRS, CDR2 YFSETQ. CDR3 amino acids: CASSLLTGQETQYF. The CDR3, as DNA: TGCGCCAGCAGCTTGCTAACGGGACAAGAGACCCAGTACTTC. The complete variable domain, with remaining parts taken from reference TRBV5-1 and TRBJ2-5, reads KAGVTQTPRYLIKTRGQQVTLSCSPISGHRSVSWYQQTPGQGLQFLFEYFSETQRNKGNFPGRFSGRQFSNSRSEMNVSTLELGDSALYLCASSLLTGQETQYFGPGTRLLVL.

This chain links TRBV30 with TRBJ2-3, with D tentatively TRBD1 (6 bases). This CDR3 spans 14 amino acids. Germline V gene data show CDR1 as GTSNPN and CDR2 as SVGIG (reference sequence). The ends were cut back, 7 bases at V and 1 base at J, with 15 bases in the middle. CDR3 protein: CALQQGEGTDTQYF. DNA of the CDR3: TGTGCCTTGCAACAGGGTGAAGGCACAGATACGCAGTATTTT. The variable domain in full, completed from reference TRBV30 and TRBJ2-3, reads SQTIHQWPATLVQPVGSPLSLECTVEGTSNPNLYWYRQAAGRGLQLLFYSVGIGQISSEVPQNLSASRPQDRQFILSSKKLLLSDSGFYLCALQQGEGTDTQYFGPGTRLTVL.

About this clone: One end of the junction is discordant with germline, which a read error may explain. The chain employs TRBV7-9 and TRBJ2-3; unclear D gene. The CDR3 has 10 amino acids. CDR1 and CDR2 from the germline V gene are SEHNR and FQNEAQ (reference sequence). The CDR3 sequence is CASSLAPSYF. The CDR3 coding sequence is TGTGCCAGCAGCTTAGCTCCTTCCTACTTT.

This clone is a singleton in its sample. The chain recombines TRBV27 with TRBJ1-6, with D unresolved. The germline CDR1 and CDR2 sequences are MNHEY and SMNVEV (reference sequence). The CDR3 is 13 amino acids. The V end lost 2 bases, the J end lost 14 bases, and 13 bases lay between the germline ends. The CDR3 region is CASSLNRLTALHF. The DNA of the CDR3 is TGTGCCAGCAGTTTAAATCGATTAACGGCCCTCCACTTT.

This chain links TRBV7-8 with TRBJ2-1; D possibly corresponds to TRBD1 (6 bases). This CDR3 has 15 residues. Germline loops: CDR1 SGHVS, CDR2 FQNEAQ. Trimming removed 1 base from V and 7 bases from J, with 14 bases in between. DNA of the CDR3: TGTGCCAGCAGCTTAGGGGGGCTAGAAGGAAATGAGCAGTTCTTC. Protein product: CASSLGGLEGNEQFF.

The chain uses TRBV6-2 or TRBV6-3 and TRBJ2-1, with TRBD2 matching 10 bases. The CDR3 has 21 amino acids. Germline assignment: CDR1 MNHEY and CDR2 SVGEGT. J was trimmed by 0 bases and V by 2 bases; bases with no gene match: 16. Here the CDR3 DNA reads TGTGCCAGCAGTTACCCCCCCGGTAGAAAGCGGGAGGGCCTCTCCTACAATGAGCAGTTCTTC. It translates to CASSYPPGRKREGLSYNEQFF.

Only one count was recorded for this clone. This chain joins TRBV18 and TRBJ1-3; possible D gene TRBD1, 5 bases. Germline values: CDR1 KGHSH, CDR2 LQKENI. Trimming cost V 3 bases and J 1 base, with 10 bases left between them. This CDR3 contains 15 residues. The CDR3 protein is CASSPQGTSGNTIYF. The CDR3 nucleotides read TGTGCCAGCTCACCTCAAGGGACTTCTGGAAACACCATATATTTT.

The gene calls are TRBV28 and TRBJ2-7; perhaps TRBD1 as D (5 bases). Trimming took 5 bases from V and 4 from J, leaving 18 bases between them. The CDR3 spans 15 residues. From germline, CDR1 is MDHEN and CDR2 SYDVKM. Here the CDR3 reads CASSPPGFERYEQYF. CDR3 coding DNA: TGTGCCAGCAGTCCCCCAGGGTTCGAGAGATACGAGCAGTACTTC.

The gene calls are TRBV7-2 and TRBJ2-1, with 7 bases lining up with TRBD2. The trim removed 2 bases at V and 9 bases at J, leaving 10 bases unmatched. The length of the CDR3 is 15 residues. CDR1 SGHTA and CDR2 FQGNSA come from the germline V gene. The CDR3 DNA follows: TGTGCCAGCAGCTTAATTGCGGGAGTGCAATCTGAGCAGTTCTTC. The encoded protein is CASSLIAGVQSEQFF.

The V gene is TRBV27, the J gene TRBJ2-1, with 9 bases identical to TRBD2. The germline CDR1 and CDR2 sequences are MNHEY and SMNVEV (reference sequence). Losses at the gene ends were 2 bases for V and 0 bases for J; bases not matched to a gene: 5. CDR3 size: 17 residues. In nucleotides, the CDR3 is TGTGCCAGCAGTTTACGAGGACTAGCGACCTCCTACAATGAGCAGTTCTTC. Translated, it gives CASSLRGLATSYNEQFF.

This chain links TRBV29-1 with TRBJ2-7, with D maybe TRBD2 (5 bases). V lost 4 bases to trimming and J lost 5 bases, with 15 bases between them. CDR1 and CDR2 (germline): SQVTM, ANQGSEA. CDR3 length: 13 residues. This CDR3 reads CSVVGGGDNEQYF. CDR3 DNA sequence: TGCAGCGTTGTAGGTGGAGGTGACAACGAGCAGTACTTC.

The rearrangement links TRBV5-1 to TRBJ1-1, with 8 bases identical to TRBD1. J gave up 3 bases and V 1 base, and 5 bases lay outside the gene matches. This CDR3 has 15 residues. The V gene's germline CDR1 is SGHRS and CDR2 YFSETQ. The CDR3 protein is CASSLLTGEDTEAFF. CDR3 in DNA: TGCGCCAGCAGCTTGCTGACAGGGGAGGACACTGAAGCTTTCTTT.

The V call is TRBV3-1 (or the pseudogene TRBV3-2), the J call TRBJ1-4; 9 bases line up with TRBD1. The trim removed 3 bases at V and 9 bases at J, leaving 14 bases unmatched. The CDR3 consists of 17 residues. CDR1 is LGHDT, CDR2 YNNKEL, per germline (reference sequence). For the CDR3, the DNA is TGTGCCAGCAGCCAGACCCGTCGACAGGGGGTGACGAAAAAACTGTTTTTT. Residues: CASSQTRRQGVTKKLFF.

This chain links TRBV19 with TRBJ2-5, with a tentative D call TRBD1 (5 bases). Germline loops: CDR1 LNHDA, CDR2 SQIVND (reference sequence). The CDR3 runs to 13 residues. V lost 3 bases and J lost 5, with 10 bases in between. The CDR3 DNA follows: TGTGCCAGTAGTATCGTAGGGGCGGAGACCCAGTACTTC. Protein product: CASSIVGAETQYF.

The rearrangement links TRBV7-9 to TRBJ1-4; D perhaps matches TRBD1 (5 bases). V was clipped by 2 bases and J by 16 bases, with 17 bases between them. The length of the CDR3 is 13 residues. The V gene's germline CDR1 is SEHNR and CDR2 FQNEAQ (reference sequence). CDR3 region: CASSLSRDSRPFF. The DNA of the CDR3 is TGTGCCAGCAGCTTATCGCGGGACTCACGTCCGTTTTTT.

This clone has only one observation. The CDR3 protein is CASSIGGTGQETQYF. The CDR3 DNA reads as TGTGCCAGTAGTATAGGGGGGACAGGACAAGAGACCCAGTACTTC. V and J are TRBV19 and TRBJ2-5; TRBD1 matches at 8 bases. V lost 1 base and J lost 2; bases outside the gene matches: 3. The CDR3 is made up of 15 amino acids. CDR1 and CDR2 (germline): LNHDA, SQIVND (reference sequence).

V and J are TRBV30 and TRBJ2-7; TRBD2 matches 8 bases. V trimming: 2 bases; J trimming: 7 bases; junction bases outside the gene matches: 7. Germline V gene sequence: CDR1 GTSNPN, CDR2 SVGIG (reference sequence). The CDR3 spans 13 residues. CDR3 in amino acids: CAWSSGSGGEQYF. CDR3 bases: TGTGCCTGGAGTAGCGGGAGCGGTGGGGAGCAGTACTTC.

The rearrangement links TRBV5-4 to TRBJ2-2, with TRBD2 as a possible D gene (6 bases). The CDR3 is 14 residues long. The germline V gene has CDR1 SGHNT and CDR2 YYREEE (reference sequence). With 3 bases removed from V and 7 bases from J, the gap between germline ends came to 13 bases. CDR3 nucleotide sequence: TGTGCCAGCAGCTCGGACTACTTAGGCGGGGAGCTGTTTTTT. Its protein product is CASSSDYLGGELFF.

This clone was found once. V gene TRBV24-1 combines with J gene TRBJ1-2, with TRBD1 as a possible D gene (5 bases). This CDR3 is 13 amino acids long. V was trimmed by 7 bases and J by 4 bases, leaving 12 bases between them. Germline V gene data show CDR1 as KGHDR and CDR2 as SFDVKD. CDR3 nucleotide sequence: TGTGCCACCAGCAAGGGACTTGGCTATGGCTACACCTTC. Its protein is CATSKGLGYGYTF.

V gene TRBV20-1 combines with J gene TRBJ1-4; possibly TRBD1 for D (5 bases). V was shortened by 3 bases and J by 0 bases, with 11 bases between the two germline ends. The length of the CDR3 is 15 residues. Looked up from germline, CDR1 is DFQATT and CDR2 is SNEGSKA (reference sequence). The CDR3 here is CSASARAPTNEKLFF. CDR3 DNA: TGCAGTGCTAGTGCCAGGGCACCAACTAATGAAAAACTGTTTTTT.